This entry features one T cell receptor beta chain sequence. Its specificity is not known. The record originates from a study of cytomegalovirus exposure and HLA in healthy donors. Background on the study: Earlier work reported 95 million to 130 million unique TCR beta sequences from 150 million to 200 million T cells.

PCR involved 60 Vbeta and 13 Jbeta primers. Using immunoSEQ multiplex PCR, the repertoire was profiled, and TCRdb retains in-frame clones only, with some absent. The data contain around 130,000 clones, over 75% of them singletons. V was pared by 3 bases and J by 4 bases, with 13 bases between. CDR1 is MGHRA and CDR2 is YSYEKL in the germline V gene. This CDR3 has 15 residues. Findings and caveats of the study: In a later analysis, HLA-C alleles had the fewest associated TCRs, DRB1 alleles the most. Sequencing likely produced, as an artifact, a cluster of highly shared sequence variants.

The TCR was taken from a young man in good health and CMV-seropositive. Specimen: PBMCs. This chain links TRBV4-1 with TRBJ2-1; unclear D gene. As DNA, the CDR3 is TGCGCCAGCAGCCATCCCGGAGAGAGATACAATGAGCAGTTCTTC. This encodes CASSHPGERYNEQFF.